One and the same sample provided the 21 T cell receptor beta chains below, sequenced in a study of T cells after yellow fever vaccination. A single record per CDR3 protein comes from TCRdb applying MiXCR to the 5' RACE reads. The table shows about 120,000 distinct CDR3 sequences, with more than 5.5% occurring only once. This sample comprised CD4+ T cells sorted from PBMCs, obtained 45 days after the first yellow fever vaccination. The receptors stem from a man aged 18-30 years who received the YFV17D yellow fever vaccine.

This clonotype showed up many times. The chain carries TRBV12-3 or TRBV12-4 and TRBJ2-5; a weak D match, TRBD1 (6 bases). With 3 bases removed from V and 5 bases from J, the gap between germline ends came to 13 bases. The CDR3 runs to 14 residues. CDR3 loop: CASSFSKRGETQYF. CDR3 DNA: TGTGCCAGCAGTTTTTCTAAGAGGGGGGAGACCCAGTACTTC.

Concerning this clonotype itself: With a much larger clone just one base away, this may be a read error. The V and J genes are TRBV30 and TRBJ2-6, with D possibly being TRBD1 (6 bases). V was clipped by 4 bases and J by 0 bases, with 19 bases between them. CDR1 and CDR2 from the germline V gene are GTSNPN and SVGIG (reference sequence). The CDR3 contains 18 residues. CDR3 region: CAWTGWWDTNSGANVLTF. The CDR3 bases are TGTGCCTGGACGGGGTGGTGGGACACAAACTCTGGGGCCAACGTCCTGACTTTC.

This clonotype came up many times. The chain couples TRBV6-1 to TRBJ2-2, with D hard to call. V was trimmed by 5 bases and J by 0 bases, leaving 10 bases between them. The CDR3 loop spans 15 amino acids. Germline CDR1 MNHNS, CDR2 SASEGT. CDR3: CASSRISANTGELFF. The CDR3 nucleotides are TGTGCCAGCAGTCGCATCAGCGCGAACACCGGGGAGCTGTTTTTT.

Ten or more counts support this clonotype. The chain joins TRBV7-2 to TRBJ2-7; tentatively, D is TRBD2 (6 bases). Between the trimmed V and J ends, which lost 0 bases and 3 bases, there was a span of 6 bases. Germline V CDR1 and CDR2: SGHTA, FQGNSA. CDR3 size: 13 residues. CDR3 in DNA: TGTGCCAGCAGCTTAGCGGGGGGCTACGAGCAGTACGTC. Translating it yields CASSLAGGYEQYV.

This clonotype has at least ten counts. J is TRBJ2-5 and V is TRBV7-3; TRBD1 is a possible D gene (5 bases). V was cut by 0 bases and J by 1 base, with 9 bases left in between. Germline V gene sequence: CDR1 SGHTA, CDR2 FQGTGA. The CDR3 extends over 15 amino acids. DNA for the CDR3: TGTGCCAGCAGCTTAACATCAGGGTTCCAAGAGACCCAGTACTTC. It encodes CASSLTSGFQETQYF.

Many counts were recorded for this clonotype. The chain couples TRBV11-2 to TRBJ1-1; 9 bases line up with TRBD1. V lost 0 bases to trimming and J lost 4 bases; unmatched junction nucleotides: 9. Germline-derived CDR1 and CDR2 are SGHAT and FQNNGV. CDR3 length equals 17 residues. CDR3 DNA sequence: TGTGCCAGCAGCTTAGATCTGGGGACAGGGTTGGTCACTGAAGCTTTCTTT. This encodes CASSLDLGTGLVTEAFF.

This clonotype was counted ten times or more. This chain uses TRBV18 with TRBJ2-2; D gene unclear. Germline values: CDR1 KGHSH, CDR2 LQKENI. The CDR3 extends over 14 amino acids. The germline V and J ends were trimmed by 0 bases and 4 bases, with 6 bases remaining between them. In DNA form, the CDR3 reads TGTGCCAGCTCACCACCACACATCACCGGGGAGCTGTTTTTT. Translating it yields CASSPPHITGELFF.

In this sample, this clonotype turned up a few times. V and J are TRBV5-1 and TRBJ1-4; D uncertain. This CDR3 is 13 amino acids long. Trimming removed 4 bases from V and 5 bases from J, with 9 bases in between. Germline CDR1 is SGHRS and CDR2 is YFSETQ. CDR3 in amino acids: CASSPDRNEKLFF. Written as DNA, the CDR3 is TGCGCCAGCAGCCCGGACCGAAATGAAAAACTGTTTTTT. Drawing the rest from reference TRBV5-1 and TRBJ1-4, the complete variable domain is KAGVTQTPRYLIKTRGQQVTLSCSPISGHRSVSWYQQTPGQGLQFLFEYFSETQRNKGNFPGRFSGRQFSNSRSEMNVSTLELGDSALYLCASSPDRNEKLFFGSGTQLSVL.

In its sample, this clonotype ranks as medium-sized. The V call is TRBV5-1, the J call TRBJ2-1, with D perhaps TRBD1 (5 bases). Trimming took 1 base from V and 5 from J, leaving 7 bases between them. There are 13 residues in the CDR3. Germline V CDR1 and CDR2: SGHRS, YFSETQ. The CDR3 DNA is TGCGCCAGCAGCTTGACAGGCAACAATGAGCAGTTCTTC. Amino acids: CASSLTGNNEQFF.

This clonotype came up many times. The rearrangement joins TRBV5-1 to TRBJ2-1; TRBD1 matches 10 bases. The germline gives CDR1 SGHRS, CDR2 YFSETQ. Trimming took 4 bases from V and 4 from J; bases not matched to a gene: 8. The CDR3 is made up of 16 amino acids. CDR3 DNA: TGCGCCAGCAGCCGATCGGGACAGGGGTATTACAATGAGCAGTTCTTC. Its translation is CASSRSGQGYYNEQFF.

This clonotype was found many times. The CDR3 protein is CASSGGASTDTQYF. The DNA for the CDR3 is TGCGCCAGCAGCGGGGGGGCTAGCACAGATACGCAGTATTTT. The genes are TRBV5-1 and TRBJ2-3; D is perhaps TRBD2 (7 bases). CDR3 length: 14 amino acids. Trimming pared 4 bases from V and 0 bases from J, leaving 9 bases between. Germline loops: CDR1 SGHRS, CDR2 YFSETQ. The full variable domain, its missing parts supplied by reference TRBV5-1 and TRBJ2-3, is KAGVTQTPRYLIKTRGQQVTLSCSPISGHRSVSWYQQTPGQGLQFLFEYFSETQRNKGNFPGRFSGRQFSNSRSEMNVSTLELGDSALYLCASSGGASTDTQYFGPGTRLTVL.

The chain has TRBV5-1 and TRBJ1-1; tentative D call: TRBD1 (6 bases). Germline V gene data show CDR1 as SGHRS and CDR2 as YFSETQ. This CDR3 spans 17 amino acids. Trimming removed 1 base from V and 6 bases from J, with 22 bases in between. Here the CDR3 DNA reads TGCGCCAGCAGCTTGCGGATTCAGAATCAGGGGTTCCCTGAAGCTTTCTTT. Residues: CASSLRIQNQGFPEAFF.

This clonotype was picked up many times. V gene TRBV20-1 combines with J gene TRBJ2-7, with TRBD1 matching over 9 bases. The germline V gene has CDR1 DFQATT and CDR2 SNEGSKA (reference sequence). After removal of 6 bases from V and 0 bases from J, the junction contained 6 bases not matched to a gene. The CDR3 is 14 amino acids. The CDR3 nucleotides read TGCAGTGCCAAGCTGGGACAGGGCTCCTACGAGCAGTACTTC. Its translation is CSAKLGQGSYEQYF.

This clonotype was counted ten times or more. The V gene is TRBV3-1, the J gene TRBJ2-5; D may be TRBD2 (6 bases). Germline V gene data show CDR1 as LGHDT and CDR2 as YNNKEL (reference sequence). The CDR3 is made up of 15 amino acids. V lost 1 base, J lost 5 bases, and 14 bases lay in between. Here the CDR3 DNA reads TGTGCCAGCAGCCAAGCGGCTGGGACTGGGGAGACCCAGTACTTC. It yields the protein CASSQAAGTGETQYF.

The sample holds many counts of this clonotype. The chain couples TRBV14 to TRBJ2-6; 7 nucleotides match TRBD1. The germline gives CDR1 SGHDN, CDR2 FVKESK. V dropped 1 base and J dropped 4; count of bases not matched to a gene: 4. CDR3 length: 16 amino acids. The CDR3 DNA sequence: TGTGCCAGCAGCCAAGGACAGGGACGCGGGGCCAACGTCCTGACTTTC. Its translation is CASSQGQGRGANVLTF.

On this clonotype itself: The junction departs from the called germline gene at one end, perhaps through a read error. The chain joins TRBV3-1 to TRBJ2-7; 10 bases fit TRBD1. The CDR3 is 18 residues long. CDR1 LGHDT and CDR2 YNNKEL come from the germline V gene (reference sequence). In DNA, the CDR3 is TGTGCCTGCAGTTCCGACTGGACAGGGGGTATCACCTCCTACGAGCAGTACTTC. Its protein product is CACSSDWTGGITSYEQYF.

This clonotype was observed a handful of times. The V and J genes are TRBV7-2 and TRBJ1-2; 9 positions match TRBD1. Germline CDR1 SGHTA, CDR2 FQGNSA. J lost 5 bases, V lost 5 bases, and 6 bases had no gene match. The CDR3 loop spans 14 amino acids. The CDR3 DNA sequence: TGTGCCAGCAGCCTCGGACAGGGGCCGTATGGCTACACCTTC. Residues: CASSLGQGPYGYTF.

There are many counts of this clonotype. The chain couples TRBV4-1 to TRBJ1-5; D is possibly TRBD1 (5 bases). The CDR3 has 17 amino acids. Germline-derived CDR1 and CDR2 are MGHRA and YSYEKL. V lost 4 bases and J lost 1, with 17 bases in between. The CDR3 loop is CASSRSPPGLSNQPQHF. For the CDR3, the DNA is TGCGCCAGCAGCCGAAGTCCCCCGGGGCTAAGCAATCAGCCCCAGCATTTT.

There are a few counts of this clonotype. The chain carries TRBV5-6 and TRBJ2-1, with no clear D. Trimming removed 0 bases from V and 9 bases from J, with 4 bases in between. Per germline, CDR1 SGHDT and CDR2 YYEEEE. This CDR3 has 11 amino acids. The CDR3 DNA follows: TGTGCCAGCAGCTTGGTAGCTGAGCAGTTCTTC. Amino acids: CASSLVAEQFF.

Worth noting for this clonotype: A junction end diverges from the germline sequence, so it may reflect a read error. This rearrangement joins TRBV7-9 to TRBJ1-3, with 8 positions matching TRBD1. Germline V gives CDR1 SEHNR, CDR2 FQNEAQ (reference sequence). The CDR3 loop spans 15 amino acids. The CDR3 DNA is TGTACCAGCACGCGGCAGGGGGCGACTGGAAACACCATATATTTT. It encodes CTSTRQGATGNTIYF.

Notes on this clonotype: This may stem from a read error, because a much larger clone lies one nucleotide away. The chain combines TRBV12-3 or TRBV12-4 with TRBJ2-7; no clear D. V dropped 4 bases and J dropped 0 bases, with 10 bases sitting between them. This CDR3 is built from 14 residues. The CDR3 coding sequence is TGTGCCAGCAGTTGGCAGCCTGACTCCTACGAGCAGTACTTC. This gives the protein CASSWQPDSYEQYF.